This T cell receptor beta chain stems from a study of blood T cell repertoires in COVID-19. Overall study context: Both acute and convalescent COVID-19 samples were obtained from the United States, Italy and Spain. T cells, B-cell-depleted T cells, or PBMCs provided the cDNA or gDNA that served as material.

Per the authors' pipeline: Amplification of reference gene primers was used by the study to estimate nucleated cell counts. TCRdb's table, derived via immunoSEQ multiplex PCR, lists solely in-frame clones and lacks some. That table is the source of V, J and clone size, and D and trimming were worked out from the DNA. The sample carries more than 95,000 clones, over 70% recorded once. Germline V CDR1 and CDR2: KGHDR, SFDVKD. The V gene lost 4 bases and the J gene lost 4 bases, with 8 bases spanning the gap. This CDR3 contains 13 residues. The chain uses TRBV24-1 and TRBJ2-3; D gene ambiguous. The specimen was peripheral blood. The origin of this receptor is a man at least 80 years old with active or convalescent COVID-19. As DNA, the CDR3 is TGTGCCACCAGTGACCCCGTCCCAGATACGCAGTATTTT. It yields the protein CATSDPVPDTQYF.